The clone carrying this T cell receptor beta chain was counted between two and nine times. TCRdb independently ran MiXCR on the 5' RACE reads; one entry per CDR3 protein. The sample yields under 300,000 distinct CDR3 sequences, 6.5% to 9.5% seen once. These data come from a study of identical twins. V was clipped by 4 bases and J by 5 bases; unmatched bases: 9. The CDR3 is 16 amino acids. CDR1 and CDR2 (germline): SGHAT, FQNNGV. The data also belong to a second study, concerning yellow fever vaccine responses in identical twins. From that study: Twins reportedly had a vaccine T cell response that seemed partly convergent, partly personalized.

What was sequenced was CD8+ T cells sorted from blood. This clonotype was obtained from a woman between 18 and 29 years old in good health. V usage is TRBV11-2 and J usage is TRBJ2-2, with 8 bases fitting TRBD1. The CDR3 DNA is TGTGCCAGCAGCTACGGAGGACAGGGTGGAACCGGGGAGCTGTTTTTT. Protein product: CASSYGGQGGTGELFF.